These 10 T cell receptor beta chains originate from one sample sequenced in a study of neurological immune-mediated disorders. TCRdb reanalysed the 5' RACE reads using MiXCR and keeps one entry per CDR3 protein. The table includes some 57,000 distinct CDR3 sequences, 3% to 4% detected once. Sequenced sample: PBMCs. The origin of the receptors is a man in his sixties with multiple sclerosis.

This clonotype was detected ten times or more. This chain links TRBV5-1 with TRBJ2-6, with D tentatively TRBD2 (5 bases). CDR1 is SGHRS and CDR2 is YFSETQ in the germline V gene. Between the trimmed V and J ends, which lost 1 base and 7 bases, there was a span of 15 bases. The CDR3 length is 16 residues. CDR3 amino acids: CASSLLADPSANVLTF. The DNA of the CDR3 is TGCGCCAGCAGCTTGCTAGCTGACCCGAGTGCCAACGTCCTGACTTTC.

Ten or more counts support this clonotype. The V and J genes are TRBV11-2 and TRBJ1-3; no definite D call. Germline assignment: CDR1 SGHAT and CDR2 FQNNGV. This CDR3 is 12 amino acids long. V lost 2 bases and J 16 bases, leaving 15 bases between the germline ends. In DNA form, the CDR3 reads TGTGCCAGCAGCTTAAACAGTCAGGAGCGGTATTTT. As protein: CASSLNSQERYF.

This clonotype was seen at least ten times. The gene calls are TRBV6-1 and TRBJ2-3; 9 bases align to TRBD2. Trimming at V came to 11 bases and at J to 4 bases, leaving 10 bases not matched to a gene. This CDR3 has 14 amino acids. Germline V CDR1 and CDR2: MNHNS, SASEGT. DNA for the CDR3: TGTGCCGGTGGGGAGACTAGCGGTTCAGATACGCAGTATTTT. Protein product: CAGGETSGSDTQYF.

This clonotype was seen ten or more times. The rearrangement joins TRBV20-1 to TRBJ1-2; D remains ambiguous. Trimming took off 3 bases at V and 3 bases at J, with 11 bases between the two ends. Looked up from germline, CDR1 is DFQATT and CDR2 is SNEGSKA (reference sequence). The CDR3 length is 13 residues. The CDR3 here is CSARDGLHYGYTF. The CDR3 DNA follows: TGCAGTGCTAGGGACGGCCTTCACTATGGCTACACCTTC.

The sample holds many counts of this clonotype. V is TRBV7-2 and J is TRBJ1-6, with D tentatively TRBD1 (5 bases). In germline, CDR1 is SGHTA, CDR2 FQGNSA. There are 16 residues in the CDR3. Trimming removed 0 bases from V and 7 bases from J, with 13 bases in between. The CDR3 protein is CASSLAPGRENSPLHF. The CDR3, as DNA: TGTGCCAGCAGCTTAGCTCCAGGGAGGGAGAATTCACCCCTCCACTTT.

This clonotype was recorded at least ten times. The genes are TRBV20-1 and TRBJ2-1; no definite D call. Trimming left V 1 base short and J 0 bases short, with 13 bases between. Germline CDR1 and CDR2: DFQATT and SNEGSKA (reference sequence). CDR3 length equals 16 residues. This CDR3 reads CSARGPVGLSYNEQFF. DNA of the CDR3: TGCAGTGCTAGAGGGCCTGTCGGGCTCTCCTACAATGAGCAGTTCTTC.

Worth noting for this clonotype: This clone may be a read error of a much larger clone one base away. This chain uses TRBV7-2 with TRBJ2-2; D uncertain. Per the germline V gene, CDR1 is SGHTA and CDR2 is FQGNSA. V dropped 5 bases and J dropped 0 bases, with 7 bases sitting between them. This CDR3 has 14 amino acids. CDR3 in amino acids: CASSLRTNTGELFF. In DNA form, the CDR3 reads TGTGCCAGCAGCCTTAGAACGAACACCGGGGAGCTGTTTTTT.

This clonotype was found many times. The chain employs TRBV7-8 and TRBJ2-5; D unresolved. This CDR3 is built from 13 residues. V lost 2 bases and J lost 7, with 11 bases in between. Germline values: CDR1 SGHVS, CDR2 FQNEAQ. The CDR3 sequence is CASSLRALGTQYF. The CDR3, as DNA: TGTGCCAGCAGCTTACGAGCGTTGGGGACCCAGTACTTC.

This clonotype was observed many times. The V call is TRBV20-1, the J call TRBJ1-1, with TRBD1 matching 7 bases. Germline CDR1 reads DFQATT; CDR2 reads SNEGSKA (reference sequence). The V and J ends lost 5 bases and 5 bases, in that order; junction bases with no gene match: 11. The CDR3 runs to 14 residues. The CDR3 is CSARQGGGVTEAFF. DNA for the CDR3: TGCAGTGCTCGACAGGGTGGTGGAGTGACTGAAGCTTTCTTT.

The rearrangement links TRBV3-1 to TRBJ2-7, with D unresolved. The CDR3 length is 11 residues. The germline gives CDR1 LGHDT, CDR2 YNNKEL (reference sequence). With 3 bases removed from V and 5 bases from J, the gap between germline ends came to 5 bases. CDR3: CASSQVNEQYF. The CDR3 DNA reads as TGTGCCAGCAGCCAGGTGAACGAGCAGTACTTC.